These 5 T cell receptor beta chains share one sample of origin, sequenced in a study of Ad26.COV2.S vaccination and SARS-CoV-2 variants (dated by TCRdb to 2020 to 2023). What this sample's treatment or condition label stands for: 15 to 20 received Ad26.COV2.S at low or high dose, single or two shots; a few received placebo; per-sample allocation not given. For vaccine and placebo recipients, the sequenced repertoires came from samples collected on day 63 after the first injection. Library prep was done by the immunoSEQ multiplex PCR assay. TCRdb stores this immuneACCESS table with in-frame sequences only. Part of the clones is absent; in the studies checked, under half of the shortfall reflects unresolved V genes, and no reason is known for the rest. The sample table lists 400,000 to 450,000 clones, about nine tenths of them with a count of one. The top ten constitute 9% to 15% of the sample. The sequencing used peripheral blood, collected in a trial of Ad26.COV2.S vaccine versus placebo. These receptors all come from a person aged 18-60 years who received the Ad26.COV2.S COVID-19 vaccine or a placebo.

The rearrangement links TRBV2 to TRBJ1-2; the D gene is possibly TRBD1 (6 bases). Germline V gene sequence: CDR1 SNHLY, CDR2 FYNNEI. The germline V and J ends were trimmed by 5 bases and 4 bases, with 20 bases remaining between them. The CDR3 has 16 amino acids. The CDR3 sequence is CASSRDKGSFGYGYTF. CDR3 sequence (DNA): TGTGCCAGCAGTCGGGACAAGGGGAGCTTTGGCTATGGCTACACCTTC.

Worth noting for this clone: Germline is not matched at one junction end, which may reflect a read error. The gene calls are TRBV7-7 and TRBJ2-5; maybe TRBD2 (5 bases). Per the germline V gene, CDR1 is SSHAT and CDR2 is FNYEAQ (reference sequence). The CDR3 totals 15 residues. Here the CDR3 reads CASSLEDGQRETQYF. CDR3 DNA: TGTGCTAGCAGCTTAGAAGATGGGCAGCGGGAGACCCAGTACTTC.

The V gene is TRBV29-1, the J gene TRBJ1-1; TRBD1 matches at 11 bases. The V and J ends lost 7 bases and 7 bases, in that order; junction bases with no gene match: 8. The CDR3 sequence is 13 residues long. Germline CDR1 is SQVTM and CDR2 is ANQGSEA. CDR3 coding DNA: TGCAGCGGCGGACAGGGGGCGAAGAGTGAAGCTTTCTTT. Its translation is CSGGQGAKSEAFF.

CDR3 loop: CASRSGLTYEQYF. The CDR3 DNA follows: TGTGCCAGCAGGTCGGGACTGACCTACGAGCAGTACTTC. This chain uses TRBV28 with TRBJ2-7, with a possible D match to TRBD2 (6 bases). CDR3 length equals 13 residues. CDR1 is MDHEN and CDR2 is SYDVKM in the germline V gene. V gave up 6 bases and J gave up 2 bases, with 11 bases separating them.

CDR3 sequence reads: CASRYRGTGEETQYF. CDR3 DNA: TGTGCCAGCAGATACCGAGGGACAGGGGAAGAGACCCAGTACTTC. The chain has TRBV6-5 and TRBJ2-5; 10 bases map to TRBD1. This CDR3 comprises 15 residues. Per germline, CDR1 MNHEY and CDR2 SVGAGI. J gave up 3 bases and V 6 bases, and 7 bases lay outside the gene matches.